A selection of T cell receptor beta chains follows, all from one sample in a study of T cells after yellow fever vaccination. TCRdb itself ran the 5' RACE reads through MiXCR, one entry per CDR3 protein. Counted here are 99,000 or so distinct CDR3 sequences, under 6.5% occurring once; the ten biggest clones make up about 41%. Sequenced material: CD8+ T cells sorted from PBMCs, taken 10 days after the yellow fever booster vaccination. Receptors originate from a man younger than 35 who received the YFV17D yellow fever vaccine. Each CDR3 is given with its conserved first and last residue. A D gene is named only where the DNA matches it firmly. Where a row states a size, it is once, few, many or the class of an expanded clone; other rows omit it.

>-|TRBJ2-1|-|TRBV6-1
TGTGCCAGCTTAGCCACAGATGAGCAGTTCTTC
CASLATDEQFF
>TRBD2|TRBJ2-3|many|TRBV29-1
TGCAGCGTCCGAGGGCGGGGGGGCACAGATACGCAGTATTTT
CSVRGRGGTDTQYF
>-|TRBJ1-5|many|TRBV12-3/TRBV12-4
TGTGCCAGCAGTTTTTGGGGAGTGAATCAGCCCCAGCATTTT
CASSFWGVNQPQHF
>-|TRBJ1-2|-|TRBV15
TGTGCCACCAGCAGAACGAGGGGGGCGGATGGCTATGGCTACACCTTC
CATSRTRGADGYGYTF
>-|TRBJ2-1|few|TRBV7-9
TGTGCCAGCAGCTTAGCTATCTACTACAATGAGCAGTTCTTC
CASSLAIYYNEQFF
>-|TRBJ2-1|few|TRBV27
TGTGCCAGCAGTTTGGACTCCGCGGGTGGGCAGTTCTTC
CASSLDSAGGQFF
>TRBD1|TRBJ2-7|few|TRBV9
TGTGCCAGCAGCGGGACAGGGGGCTGGGAGCAGTACTTC
CASSGTGGWEQYF
>TRBD1|TRBJ2-3|many|TRBV7-8
TGTGCCAGCAGCGCAACAGGGGGTCGAGCTGCAGATACGCAGTATTTT
CASSATGGRAADTQYF
>-|TRBJ1-3|few|TRBV4-3
TGCGCCAGCAGCCAAGGGACAGTCCTTACCACCGGAAACACCATATATTTT
CASSQGTVLTTGNTIYF
>TRBD2|TRBJ2-7|-|TRBV11-1
TGTGCCAGCAGCTTAGGACTAGCGGACTACTACGAGCAGTACTTC
CASSLGLADYYEQYF
>-|TRBJ1-2|-|TRBV20-1
TGCAGTGCTAGAGATCCCGGTACAGGCTACACCTTC
CSARDPGTGYTF
>-|TRBJ2-1|-|TRBV7-9
TGTGCCAGCAGCTTACGGGTGAGCTCCTACAATGAGCAGTTCTTC
CASSLRVSSYNEQFF
>-|TRBJ2-5|few|TRBV6-5
TGTGCCAGCAGTTACTCAGGCAGGACACAAGAGACCCAGTACTTC
CASSYSGRTQETQYF
>-|TRBJ1-1|-|TRBV6-6
TGTGCCAGCAGTTATGGGGACACTGAAGCTTTCTTT
CASSYGDTEAFF
>-|TRBJ1-1|few|TRBV4-3
TGCGCCAGCAGCCCTGGGTCCTCCAACACTGAAGCTTTCTTT
CASSPGSSNTEAFF
>-|TRBJ1-5|many|TRBV19
TGTGCCAGTAGTATAGGGATTAACCAGCCCCAGCATTTT
CASSIGINQPQHF
>-|TRBJ2-2|few|TRBV20-1
TGCAGTGCAACCCACAGGGCCACCGGGGAGCTGTTTTTT
CSATHRATGELFF
>-|TRBJ2-3|few|TRBV19
TGTGCCAGTAGTAACCCTAGCGTTAATACAGATACGCAGTATTTT
CASSNPSVNTDTQYF
>-|TRBJ2-1|-|TRBV4-1
TGCGCCAGCAGCCAAGATGGCGGGGGCCTCTCCTACAATGAGCAGTTCTTC
CASSQDGGGLSYNEQFF
>-|TRBJ1-4|-|TRBV4-1
TGCGCCAGCAGCCAAGAAGGGGTAACTAATGAAAAACTGTTTTTT
CASSQEGVTNEKLFF
>-|TRBJ2-1|-|TRBV20-1
TGCAGTGCATACCGACAGGGGAGGGCTATCTACAATGAGCAGTTCTTC
CSAYRQGRAIYNEQFF
>-|TRBJ2-2|many|TRBV7-6
TGTGCCAGCGGTCCTGGGAGCAGTGGGAACACCGGGGAGCTGTTTTTT
CASGPGSSGNTGELFF
>TRBD2|TRBJ2-1|-|TRBV12-3/TRBV12-4
TGTGCCAGCGTGACTAGCGGGAACAATGAGCAGTTCTTC
CASVTSGNNEQFF
>-|TRBJ1-2|few|TRBV12-3/TRBV12-4
TGTGCCAGCAGTTTAGAGGAACAGTTACATGGCTACACCTTC
CASSLEEQLHGYTF
>-|TRBJ1-2|-|TRBV5-4
TGTGCCAGCAGCCTCTCAGCATATGGCTACACCTTC
CASSLSAYGYTF
>-|TRBJ1-1|-|TRBV2
TGTGCCAGCTCCTCCGGACCCGGGGGGGCGGCTGAAGCTTTCTTT
CASSSGPGGAAEAFF
>-|TRBJ2-3|few|TRBV5-1
TGCGCCAGCAGAGCAGAGATTTCAAGCACAGATACGCAGTATTTT
CASRAEISSTDTQYF
>-|TRBJ1-2|-|TRBV3-1
TGTGCCAGCAGCCACCTAGGGGCACCCTTGTATGGCTACACCTTC
CASSHLGAPLYGYTF
>TRBD1|TRBJ2-2|many|TRBV7-9
TGTGCCAGCAGCTCAATTTACAGGGGGAACAGGGAGCTGTTTTTT
CASSSIYRGNRELFF
>TRBD2|TRBJ2-1|many|TRBV20-1
TGCAGTGCTAGCCGGGTAGCGGGGGGGCCAAATGAGCAGTTCTTC
CSASRVAGGPNEQFF
>-|TRBJ1-1|many|TRBV27
TGTGCCAGCAGTTTAAATAGGGACACTGAAGCTTTCTTT
CASSLNRDTEAFF
>TRBD1|TRBJ2-2|many|TRBV23-1
TGCGCCAGCAGTCAAGGACCCATGACAGGGGGCCCTCCCGGGGAGCTGTTTTTT
CASSQGPMTGGPPGELFF
>-|TRBJ1-6|few|TRBV20-1
TGCAGTGTCAGGGTCCGGGATAATTCACCCCTCCACTTT
CSVRVRDNSPLHF
>-|TRBJ1-2|-|TRBV4-2
TGTGCCAGCAGCCAAGATCTACCCCCCAGGGAGTCACAATCCTTC
CASSQDLPPRESQSF
>TRBD1|TRBJ1-3|few|TRBV7-9
TGTGCCAGCAGCTTAGGGACAGGGCCCTCTGGAAACACCATATATTTT
CASSLGTGPSGNTIYF
>TRBD1|TRBJ2-1|few|TRBV27
TGTGCCAGCAGTATAACGACAGGGTACCGCCTCAATGAGCAGTTCTTC
CASSITTGYRLNEQFF
>-|TRBJ2-3|many|TRBV2
TGTGCCAGCCACTCGCTAGCTGTTACTAGCACAGATACGCAGTATTTT
CASHSLAVTSTDTQYF
>-|TRBJ1-5|-|TRBV19
TGTGCCAGTAAACTGAGGGGGGCACATCAGCCCCAGCATTTT
CASKLRGAHQPQHF
>-|TRBJ2-4|few|TRBV19
TGTGCCAGTAGTATAGACCTGCGTGGCTTGGGCAAAAACATTCAGTACTTC
CASSIDLRGLGKNIQYF
>-|TRBJ2-5|many|TRBV7-2
TGTGCCAGCAACTGGGGCATCATGGAGACCCAGTACTTC
CASNWGIMETQYF
>TRBD1|TRBJ2-1|many|TRBV5-1
TGCGCCAGCAGCTCGAGGGGGCATTCCTACAATGAGCAGTTCTTC
CASSSRGHSYNEQFF
>-|TRBJ2-1|many|TRBV15
TGTGCCACCGCCTTTGGAGGGCAATTCACCAATGAGCAGTTCTTC
CATAFGGQFTNEQFF
>-|TRBJ2-5|many|TRBV11-2
TGTGCCAGCAGCCTGGGGCCAGGGCTGTTAGAGACCCAGTACTTC
CASSLGPGLLETQYF
>TRBD2|TRBJ2-1|-|TRBV11-2
TGTGCCAGCAGCTCCCAGGGACTAGCTCAGGTTCACGGGGAGCAGTTCTTC
CASSSQGLAQVHGEQFF
>-|TRBJ2-7|few|TRBV13
TGTGCCAGCAGCTCACCCGACAGCGGAGGCTACGAGCAGTACTTC
CASSSPDSGGYEQYF
>-|TRBJ2-5|many|TRBV6-2/TRBV6-3
TGTGCCAGCAGTTATGAGAGCCAAGAGACCCAGTACTTC
CASSYESQETQYF
>TRBD2|TRBJ2-3|few|TRBV19
TGTGCCAGTAGGCAGAGCGGGGGAGCCACAGATACGCAGTATTTT
CASRQSGGATDTQYF
>-|TRBJ1-6|few|TRBV4-2
TGTGCCAGCAGCCAAGTCGGCGGCCTAACCCGTTCACCCCTCCACTTT
CASSQVGGLTRSPLHF
>TRBD2|TRBJ2-1|few|TRBV7-9
TGTGCCAGCAGCTTCTCAGGACTAGCGGGGCCTGCGAGCTCCTACAATGAGCAGTTCTTC
CASSFSGLAGPASSYNEQFF
>TRBD1|TRBJ2-1|-|TRBV6-2/TRBV6-3
TGTGCCACTACATTTACAGGGGTTGAGCAGTTCTTC
CATTFTGVEQFF
>-|TRBJ2-4|many|TRBV25-1
TGTGCCAGCAGCTCTCAGGCAACCAAAAACATTCAGTACTTC
CASSSQATKNIQYF
>TRBD1|TRBJ1-3|few|TRBV4-2
TGTGCCAGCAGCCAAGTTCCAGAGCTCTGGACAGGCCTCCTCTCTGGAAACACCATATATTTT
CASSQVPELWTGLLSGNTIYF